This entry lists 21 T cell receptor beta chains sequenced from one sample in a study of Ad26.COV2.S vaccination and SARS-CoV-2 variants. The data were produced by immunoSEQ multiplex PCR, yet TCRdb's version contains in-frame clones alone and is incomplete. The repertoire includes about 400,000 clones, about 80% of them detected once, and approximately 7.8% sits in the top ten. The sample's treatment: 15 to 20 received Ad26.COV2.S at low or high dose, single or two shots; several received placebo; per-sample allocation not given. Sampling was performed 63 days after the first vaccine or placebo injection. The sample was peripheral blood, taken in a trial of Ad26.COV2.S vaccine versus placebo. The receptors shown here come from a person aged 18 to 59 who received the Ad26.COV2.S COVID-19 vaccine or a placebo.

The V and J genes are TRBV27 and TRBJ1-1; D call uncertain. CDR3 length: 14 amino acids. V was cut by 2 bases and J by 2 bases, with 9 bases left in between. The germline CDR1 and CDR2 sequences are MNHEY and SMNVEV (reference sequence). The CDR3 coding sequence is TGTGCCAGCAGTTTAATCCTAGGAAACACTGAAGCTTTCTTT. It encodes CASSLILGNTEAFF.

The chain is built from TRBV7-3 and TRBJ2-3, with 7 bases lining up with TRBD1. Germline values: CDR1 SGHTA, CDR2 FQGTGA. This CDR3 spans 15 amino acids. Trimming cost V 5 bases and J 3 bases; bases outside gene matches: 8. CDR3 DNA: TGTGCCAGCAGCCCACAGGGGTTAGGGACAGATACGCAGTATTTT. Translation: CASSPQGLGTDTQYF. The variable domain in full, completed from reference TRBV7-3 and TRBJ2-3, reads GAGVSQTPSNKVTEKGKYVELRCDPISGHTALYWYRQSLGQGPEFLIYFQGTGAADDSGLPNDRFFAVRPEGSVSTLKIQRTERGDSAVYLCASSPQGLGTDTQYFGPGTRLTVL.

This chain links TRBV6-6 with TRBJ1-1, with 8 bases identical to TRBD1. The CDR3 spans 15 residues. Germline CDR1 MNHNY, CDR2 SVGAGI (reference sequence). Trimming cost V 5 bases and J 3 bases; bases outside gene matches: 8. The CDR3 here is CASSPQGAGDTEAFF. DNA for the CDR3: TGTGCCAGCAGTCCGCAGGGGGCGGGGGACACTGAAGCTTTCTTT.

The genes are TRBV19 and TRBJ2-1, with 11 nucleotides matching TRBD2. CDR3 length: 14 amino acids. Trimming at V came to 6 bases and at J to 4 bases, leaving 2 bases not matched to a gene. Germline-derived CDR1 and CDR2 are LNHDA and SQIVND (reference sequence). Here the CDR3 reads CASSGTSGYNEQFF. The CDR3 DNA reads as TGTGCCAGTAGCGGGACTAGCGGTTACAATGAGCAGTTCTTC. The complete variable domain, with remaining parts taken from reference TRBV19 and TRBJ2-1, reads DGGITQSPKYLFRKEGQNVTLSCEQNLNHDAMYWYRQDPGQGLRLIYYSQIVNDFQKGDIAEGYSVSREKKESFPLTVTSAQKNPTAFYLCASSGTSGYNEQFFGPGTRLTVL.

The CDR3 DNA reads TGTGCCAGCAGGACCGGAGCGGGACCCTCCTACGAGCAGTACTTC. Its protein product is CASRTGAGPSYEQYF. The gene calls are TRBV7-2 and TRBJ2-7; 7 nucleotides agree with TRBD2. The CDR3 is 15 residues long. Per the germline V gene, CDR1 is SGHTA and CDR2 is FQGNSA. With V trimmed by 6 bases and J by 0 bases, 8 bases remained unmatched.

The rearrangement links TRBV4-1 to TRBJ2-7, with D tentatively TRBD2 (6 bases). The CDR3 totals 13 residues. From germline, CDR1 is MGHRA and CDR2 YSYEKL. V was cut by 1 base and J by 7 bases, with 11 bases left in between. Here the CDR3 reads CASSQGGLSEQYF. CDR3 nucleotides: TGCGCCAGCAGCCAAGGGGGACTGTCGGAGCAGTACTTC.

J is TRBJ1-1 and V is TRBV6-5, with D perhaps matching TRBD1 (5 bases). CDR3 length equals 15 residues. Trimming stripped 10 bases from V and 2 bases from J, with 20 bases between. Germline assignment: CDR1 MNHEY and CDR2 SVGAGI. For the CDR3, the DNA is TGTGCCACCCAGCGGGGCCGAACCCAAAACACTGAAGCTTTCTTT. This translates into CATQRGRTQNTEAFF.

The chain combines TRBV7-9 with TRBJ2-2; a possible D gene is TRBD1 (5 bases). V lost 0 bases and J lost 7, with 15 bases in between. The germline V gene encodes CDR1 SEHNR and CDR2 FQNEAQ (reference sequence). The CDR3 has 16 residues. The CDR3 is CASSLALQGRNGELFF. CDR3 in DNA: TGTGCCAGCAGCTTAGCGTTGCAGGGCCGGAACGGGGAGCTGTTTTTT.

This chain joins TRBV11-3 and TRBJ2-3; TRBD1 agrees at 8 bases. The CDR3 consists of 15 residues. The V gene end was trimmed by 1 base and the J gene end by 4 bases; junction bases not matched to a gene: 4. Germline V lookup: CDR1 SGHNT, CDR2 YENEEA. The CDR3 spells CASSLVAGGSDTQYF. The CDR3 DNA follows: TGTGCCAGCAGCTTAGTTGCAGGGGGCTCAGATACGCAGTATTTT.

The chain combines TRBV7-9 with TRBJ2-6, with D possibly being TRBD2 (6 bases). Per germline, CDR1 SEHNR and CDR2 FQNEAQ (reference sequence). The CDR3 is 19 amino acids. The ends were cut back, 4 bases at V and 3 bases at J, with 22 bases in the middle. This CDR3 is CASSSTRGTLFGGANVLTF. The CDR3 coding sequence is TGTGCCAGCAGCTCAACCCGCGGGACTCTCTTTGGTGGGGCCAACGTCCTGACTTTC.

V gene TRBV6-5 combines with J gene TRBJ2-1; D remains ambiguous. Germline V gene lookup returns CDR1 MNHEY and CDR2 SVGAGI. V gave up 8 bases and J gave up 4 bases, with 9 bases separating them. There are 12 residues in the CDR3. For the CDR3, the DNA is TGTGCCAGCCACGGACGGTACAATGAGCAGTTCTTC. It encodes CASHGRYNEQFF.

V usage is TRBV5-6 and J usage is TRBJ1-1; D not certain. Trimming cost V 2 bases and J 11 bases, with 19 bases left between them. The CDR3 has 14 residues. Germline V gene lookup returns CDR1 SGHDT and CDR2 YYEEEE. The CDR3 nucleotides read TGTGCCAGCAGCTTTGGCGCGGTTCTAAGGCATGCTTTCTTT. Translated, it gives CASSFGAVLRHAFF.

For this clone: Sequence at one end of the junction differs from germline and may be a read error. The V gene is TRBV3-1 (or the pseudogene TRBV3-2), the J gene TRBJ2-1; possible D gene TRBD1, 7 bases. Germline V lookup: CDR1 LGHDT, CDR2 YNNKEL (reference sequence). This CDR3 comprises 14 residues. CDR3 bases: TGTCCCAGGGGGGACAGATCCTCCTACAATGAGCAGTTCTTC. It specifies CPRGDRSSYNEQFF.

The chain combines TRBV6-2 or TRBV6-3 with TRBJ2-7, with TRBD2 matching 9 bases. The CDR3 runs 15 residues. Germline V gene lookup returns CDR1 MNHEY and CDR2 SVGEGT. With 6 bases clipped from V and 1 base from J, the junction kept 7 bases outside the gene matches. In DNA, the CDR3 is TGTGCCAGCAGCCTTAGCGGGAGTATGTCCTACGAGCAGTACTTC. Its protein is CASSLSGSMSYEQYF.

The J gene is TRBJ1-1, the V gene TRBV11-2; D is unresolved. V gave up 6 bases and J gave up 10 bases, with 12 bases separating them. Germline CDR1 SGHAT, CDR2 FQNNGV. CDR3 length: 11 residues. The CDR3 nucleotides read TGTGCCAGCAGTCTACAGACGGTAGCTTTCTTT. Protein sequence: CASSLQTVAFF.

The chain employs TRBV6-6 and TRBJ1-5; D is perhaps TRBD1 (5 bases). The CDR3 is 11 residues long. Deletions cut 7 bases from V and 5 bases from J, with 6 bases between. Germline CDR1 MNHNY, CDR2 SVGAGI (reference sequence). CDR3 in DNA: TGTGCCAGCAAAGGGGATCAGCCCCAGCATTTT. Its protein product is CASKGDQPQHF.

The rearrangement joins TRBV7-2 to TRBJ1-2; D unresolved. CDR1 is SGHTA and CDR2 is FQGNSA in the germline V gene. The CDR3 totals 14 residues. The V and J ends lost 1 base and 7 bases respectively, with 13 bases between them. The DNA of the CDR3 is TGTGCCAGCAGCTTAGAATATTCTGACTTTGGCTACACCTTC. Translation gives CASSLEYSDFGYTF.

The V call is TRBV7-9, the J call TRBJ1-1; D unclear. This CDR3 contains 15 residues. The germline CDR1 and CDR2 sequences are SEHNR and FQNEAQ (reference sequence). The germline V and J ends were trimmed by 5 bases and 1 base, with 14 bases remaining between them. The CDR3 DNA is TGTGCCAGCAGCGTCGCGGGCCCGACGAACACTGAAGCTTTCTTT. Translating gives CASSVAGPTNTEAFF.

V usage is TRBV5-1 and J usage is TRBJ1-1; unclear D gene. CDR3 size: 15 residues. Germline assignment: CDR1 SGHRS and CDR2 YFSETQ. Trimming took 0 bases from V and 3 from J, leaving 12 bases between them. The CDR3 sequence: CASSLVSRWDTEAFF. For the CDR3, the DNA is TGCGCCAGCAGCTTGGTCTCCCGGTGGGACACTGAAGCTTTCTTT.

This rearrangement joins TRBV11-3 to TRBJ2-3; D could derive from TRBD1 or TRBD2 (5 bases each). CDR1 and CDR2 from the germline V gene are SGHNT and YENEEA. The CDR3 is 16 residues long. Trimming removed 5 bases at V and 0 bases at J, with 15 bases between. The CDR3 loop reads CASSQQGETSTDTQYF. The CDR3 coding sequence is TGTGCCAGCAGCCAGCAGGGAGAAACTAGCACAGATACGCAGTATTTT.

This clone was observed once. This rearrangement joins TRBV11-3 to TRBJ1-1; possible D gene TRBD1, 5 bases. Germline V gene sequence: CDR1 SGHNT, CDR2 YENEEA. The CDR3 totals 15 residues. The V gene lost 5 bases and the J gene lost 4 bases, with 17 bases spanning the gap. The CDR3 is CASSSGPSGGTEAFF. In DNA, the CDR3 is TGTGCCAGCAGCAGCGGACCTTCTGGGGGCACTGAAGCTTTCTTT.